A single sample is the source of the 18 T cell receptor beta chains below, sequenced in a study of blood T cell repertoires in COVID-19. Libraries were prepared by immunoSEQ multiplex PCR; TCRdb keeps only in-frame clonotypes and omits some of them. Here the sample spans around 250,000 clones, about 82% being singletons. Sequences were obtained from peripheral blood. These TCRs come from a man older than 75 with acute or convalescent COVID-19.

This rearrangement joins TRBV11-2 to TRBJ2-3; D unclear. In germline, CDR1 is SGHAT, CDR2 FQNNGV. The CDR3 is 12 amino acids. The V gene lost 7 bases and the J gene lost 2 bases, with 7 bases spanning the gap. The CDR3 sequence is CASTPSTDTQYF. In nucleotides, the CDR3 is TGTGCCAGCACCCCCTCCACAGATACGCAGTATTTT. Looking up the rest from reference TRBV11-2 and TRBJ2-3 gives the full variable domain: EAGVAQSPRYKIIEKRQSVAFWCNPISGHATLYWYQQILGQGPKLLIQFQNNGVVDDSQLPKDRFSAERLKGVDSTLKIQPAKLEDSAVYLCASTPSTDTQYFGPGTRLTVL.

The chain couples TRBV15 to TRBJ2-1, with TRBD1 matching 7 bases. The CDR3 spans 16 residues. The junction had 6 bases not matched to a gene; V was cut back by 3 bases and J by 1 base. Germline CDR1 and CDR2: LNHNV and YYDKDF (reference sequence). The chain's CDR3 is CATSRRGQTSYNEQFF. DNA for the CDR3: TGTGCCACCAGCAGGAGGGGACAGACATCCTACAATGAGCAGTTCTTC.

This clone was counted only a few times. The CDR3 DNA reads TGCAGCGATTTGGACAGGGGTAACTATGGCTACACCTTC. Translated: CSDLDRGNYGYTF. The gene calls are TRBV29-1 and TRBJ1-2; TRBD1 matches at 9 bases. This CDR3 region has 13 residues. V gave up 7 bases and J gave up 1 base; unmatched junction bases: 4. Germline V gene lookup returns CDR1 SQVTM and CDR2 ANQGSEA.

This clone was observed a few times. V and J are TRBV7-2 and TRBJ1-5, with D possibly matching TRBD1 (5 bases). This CDR3 has 13 residues. Germline CDR1 reads SGHTA; CDR2 reads FQGNSA. V shed 5 bases and J shed 4 bases, with 9 bases lying between them. CDR3 region: CASSNPGNQPQHF. The CDR3 DNA reads TGTGCCAGCAGCAACCCAGGGAATCAGCCCCAGCATTTT.

The V gene is TRBV28, the J gene TRBJ2-7, with 7 bases aligning to TRBD1. The trim removed 6 bases at V and 2 bases at J, leaving 13 bases unmatched. Germline V gene data show CDR1 as MDHEN and CDR2 as SYDVKM. The CDR3 is 16 residues long. This CDR3 reads CASRGTLGQTTYEQYF. In DNA, the CDR3 is TGTGCCAGCAGGGGCACCTTGGGACAGACGACCTACGAGCAGTACTTC.

This clone was detected only a few times. This rearrangement joins TRBV2 to TRBJ2-7; the D is unclear. V was pared by 3 bases and J by 0 bases, with 9 bases between. This CDR3 contains 14 residues. Germline V gives CDR1 SNHLY, CDR2 FYNNEI. CDR3 bases: TGTGCCAGCAGTGATCAGGCCCTCTCCTACGAGCAGTACTTC. This gives the protein CASSDQALSYEQYF.

Turning to this clone: The same CDR3 arises from other DNA sequences in this sample as well. The chain carries TRBV20-1 and TRBJ2-7, with a possible D match to TRBD2 (6 bases). V was shortened by 7 bases and J by 3 bases, with 10 bases between the two germline ends. The CDR3 is 11 residues long. The germline CDR1 and CDR2 sequences are DFQATT and SNEGSKA (reference sequence). The CDR3 DNA reads as TGCAGTGTCGGGAGCAGCTACGAGCAGTACTTC. Protein sequence: CSVGSSYEQYF.

The chain employs TRBV6-1 and TRBJ2-7; weak D call: TRBD1 (6 bases). The germline gives CDR1 MNHNS, CDR2 SASEGT. Trimming removed 1 base at V and 5 bases at J, with 15 bases between. The CDR3 is 15 amino acids. The CDR3 DNA is TGTGCCAGCAGTGAAGTTCAGGGGAGAAGGCACGAGCAGTACTTC. Translation: CASSEVQGRRHEQYF.

This clone has only a few counts. The J gene is TRBJ1-1, the V gene TRBV29-1; a weak D match, TRBD1 (6 bases). Germline V gene lookup returns CDR1 SQVTM and CDR2 ANQGSEA. CDR3 length: 13 residues. V was clipped by 2 bases and J by 1 base, with 8 bases between them. CDR3 DNA: TGCAGCGTTGAAAAGACAGGGAACACTGAAGCTTTCTTT. The encoded protein is CSVEKTGNTEAFF.

This CDR3 is CASSRYIEQFF. In nucleotides, the CDR3 is TGTGCCAGCAGCAGGTATATTGAGCAGTTCTTC. V and J are TRBV12-3 or TRBV12-4 and TRBJ2-1; no clear D. Trimming left V 6 bases short and J 9 bases short, with 9 bases between. This CDR3 has 11 residues.

The V call is TRBV11-3, the J call TRBJ2-3; 13 nucleotides match TRBD2. CDR1 is SGHNT, CDR2 YENEEA, per germline. The length of the CDR3 is 16 residues. The ends lost 3 bases at V and 6 bases at J; junction bases unmatched: 6. The CDR3 loop is CASSFRLAGGGDTQYF. CDR3 nucleotide sequence: TGTGCCAGCAGCTTTCGACTAGCGGGGGGCGGGGATACGCAGTATTTT.

This clone was counted between two and nine times. The V gene is TRBV6-1, the J gene TRBJ1-3, with D uncertain. V shed 0 bases and J shed 4 bases, with 16 bases lying between them. Per the germline V gene, CDR1 is MNHNS and CDR2 is SASEGT. The CDR3 spans 17 residues. The CDR3 sequence: CASSEAPIPTVGNTIYF. In DNA form, the CDR3 reads TGTGCCAGCAGTGAAGCCCCCATCCCAACGGTGGGAAACACCATATATTTT.

The chain combines TRBV19 with TRBJ1-2; a weak D match, TRBD1 (6 bases). The germline V gene has CDR1 LNHDA and CDR2 SQIVND (reference sequence). Trimming took 4 bases from V and 8 from J, leaving 11 bases between them. The CDR3 contains 12 residues. CDR3 amino acids: CASSTGAGGYTF. CDR3 coding DNA: TGTGCCAGTAGTACAGGGGCTGGAGGCTACACCTTC.

The chain employs TRBV3-1 (or the pseudogene TRBV3-2) and TRBJ1-2, with D uncertain. With 0 bases removed from V and 8 bases from J, the gap between germline ends came to 19 bases. The V gene's germline CDR1 is LGHDT and CDR2 YNNKEL (reference sequence). The CDR3 spans 16 residues. This CDR3 reads CASSQELRQLIGGYTF. CDR3 DNA: TGTGCCAGCAGCCAAGAATTGCGGCAATTGATAGGCGGCTACACCTTC.

This rearrangement joins TRBV7-2 to TRBJ1-4, with 7 bases lining up with TRBD1. The CDR3 length is 14 residues. Per germline, CDR1 SGHTA and CDR2 FQGNSA. J was trimmed by 7 bases and V by 5 bases; bases with no gene match: 7. The chain's CDR3 is CASSPGTVGEKLFF. For the CDR3, the DNA is TGTGCCAGCAGCCCCGGGACAGTGGGTGAAAAACTGTTTTTT.

The chain has TRBV5-1 and TRBJ2-7; D is possibly TRBD1 (6 bases). Germline V gene sequence: CDR1 SGHRS, CDR2 YFSETQ. The length of the CDR3 is 14 residues. The germline V and J ends were trimmed by 4 bases and 6 bases, with 17 bases remaining between them. The CDR3 DNA reads as TGCGCCAGCAGCCGCTCACGGGACAAAAGCGAGCAGTACTTC. The encoded protein is CASSRSRDKSEQYF.

The chain recombines TRBV27 with TRBJ1-2; 8 positions agree with TRBD1. Germline lookup yields CDR1 MNHEY and CDR2 SMNVEV (reference sequence). The CDR3 loop spans 14 amino acids. J lost 4 bases, V lost 8 bases, and 9 bases had no gene match. Here the CDR3 reads CASGRQGFGYGYTF. DNA of the CDR3: TGTGCCAGCGGACGACAGGGGTTCGGCTATGGCTACACCTTC.

This clone appeared a single time. The CDR3 reads CASGSHTRDSGNTIYF. In DNA form, the CDR3 reads TGTGCCAGCGGCTCCCACACCCGGGACTCTGGAAACACCATATATTTT. The chain couples TRBV28 to TRBJ1-3; D not certain. CDR1 and CDR2 (germline): MDHEN, SYDVKM. Trimming shortened V by 8 bases and J by 0 bases, and 17 bases separated the two germline ends. The CDR3 runs 16 residues.